This T cell receptor (beta chain) was identified during a study of neurological immune-mediated disorders. This clonotype was found many times. In TCRdb, the 5' RACE reads were re-called with MiXCR into one record per CDR3 protein. This sample carries 35,000 to 50,000 distinct CDR3 sequences, 2% to 2.5% of them seen once, and the ten largest clones take about 2.4%. The CDR3 is 12 amino acids. V was shortened by 5 bases and J by 6 bases, with 10 bases between the two germline ends. Germline lookup yields CDR1 SGHTA and CDR2 FQGNSA. The chain joins TRBV7-2 to TRBJ1-2; no reliable D call. The sequencing sample was made of PBMCs. This receptor was obtained from a man between 45 and 60 years old with multiple sclerosis. The CDR3 is CASSPQMNGYTF. The CDR3 nucleotides are TGTGCCAGCAGCCCGCAGATGAATGGCTACACCTTC.